This passage covers 23 T cell receptor beta chains from one sample sequenced in a study of T cell repertoires in cytomegalovirus infection. TCRdb ran MiXCR on the reads and lists one entry per CDR3 protein. Altogether about 700,000 distinct CDR3 sequences are present, about 30% being singletons, with the ten largest covering about 18%. The antigens these receptors bind are not known. Specimen: cultured PBMCs, collected from culture after CMV antigen stimulation. These receptors came from a human donor in good health (CMV status not recorded). Some clones in this sample may be carry-over from other donors' samples.

V is TRBV4-1 and J is TRBJ2-7; 8 bases match TRBD2. The ends lost 5 bases at V and 5 bases at J; junction bases unmatched: 11. Germline lookup yields CDR1 MGHRA and CDR2 YSYEKL. CDR3 length equals 15 residues. The CDR3 is CASSYTSGTSNEQYF. CDR3 sequence (DNA): TGCGCCAGCAGCTACACCTCCGGGACTAGTAACGAGCAGTACTTC.

This chain links TRBV4-3 with TRBJ2-5; D is undetermined. V was trimmed by 1 base and J by 2 bases, leaving 14 bases between them. This CDR3 region has 16 residues. Germline V gene data show CDR1 as LGHNA and CDR2 as YSLEER. The CDR3 region is CASSQVVSGLQETQYF. The CDR3 nucleotides are TGCGCCAGCAGCCAAGTAGTGTCTGGATTGCAAGAGACCCAGTACTTC.

This clonotype was observed a few times. The chain employs TRBV7-9 and TRBJ2-3, with D maybe TRBD1 (6 bases). CDR1 SEHNR and CDR2 FQNEAQ come from the germline V gene (reference sequence). V shed 5 bases and J shed 6 bases, with 12 bases lying between them. There are 13 residues in the CDR3. CDR3 DNA sequence: TGTGCCAGCAGCAAAAGGCAGGGGGATACGCAGTATTTT. Its protein is CASSKRQGDTQYF.

This clonotype was detected only a few times. This chain uses TRBV27 with TRBJ1-4, with 7 bases that match TRBD1. Germline-derived CDR1 and CDR2 are MNHEY and SMNVEV (reference sequence). There are 15 residues in the CDR3. Unmatched junction bases numbered 8, after V lost 5 bases and J lost 5 bases. As DNA, the CDR3 is TGTGCCAGCAGTCCCCGACAGGGTAGGAATGAAAAACTGTTTTTT. This translates into CASSPRQGRNEKLFF.

The DNA of the CDR3 is TGTGCCAGCAGCTTAGCTTACAGGGGACGACGCAATCAGCCCCAGCATTTT. It is translated as CASSLAYRGRRNQPQHF. The genes are TRBV7-2 and TRBJ1-5, with TRBD1 matching over 7 bases. Germline CDR1 SGHTA, CDR2 FQGNSA. V was clipped by 0 bases and J by 2 bases; unmatched bases: 7. CDR3 length: 17 residues.

This clonotype was seen more than once but under ten times. The rearrangement joins TRBV11-1 to TRBJ1-6, with TRBD1 as a possible D gene (6 bases). The CDR3 sequence is 14 residues long. V lost 2 bases to trimming and J lost 10 bases, with 12 bases between them. Per germline, CDR1 SGHAT and CDR2 FQDESV (reference sequence). The CDR3 bases are TGTGCCAGCAGCTTACCAGGGGCCAGATCACCCCTCCACTTT. Its protein product is CASSLPGARSPLHF. The full variable domain, its missing parts supplied by reference TRBV11-1 and TRBJ1-6, is EAEVAQSPRYKITEKSQAVAFWCDPISGHATLYWYRQILGQGPELLVQFQDESVVDDSQLPKDRFSAERLKGVDSTLKIQPAELGDSAMYLCASSLPGARSPLHFGNGTRLTVT.

The chain is built from TRBV7-2 and TRBJ2-5; 10 positions agree with TRBD2. The CDR3 sequence is 15 residues long. J gave up 5 bases and V 2 bases, and 5 bases lay outside the gene matches. Germline V gene data show CDR1 as SGHTA and CDR2 as FQGNSA. In DNA form, the CDR3 reads TGTGCCAGCAGCTTATTGCTAGCGGGAGCGGAGACCCAGTACTTC. It is translated as CASSLLLAGAETQYF.

This clonotype was seen only a few times. CDR3 amino acids: CASSPRKSELFF. The CDR3 DNA is TGTGCCAGCAGCCCCAGGAAGTCGGAGCTGTTTTTT. This sequence joins TRBV11-2 and TRBJ2-2; no clear D gene. CDR3 length equals 12 residues. Germline V gives CDR1 SGHAT, CDR2 FQNNGV. V lost 5 bases, J lost 10 bases, and 11 bases lay in between. The whole variable domain, remainder taken from reference TRBV11-2 and TRBJ2-2, is EAGVAQSPRYKIIEKRQSVAFWCNPISGHATLYWYQQILGQGPKLLIQFQNNGVVDDSQLPKDRFSAERLKGVDSTLKIQPAKLEDSAVYLCASSPRKSELFFGEGSRLTVL.

The chain combines TRBV29-1 with TRBJ2-1; D may be TRBD2 (6 bases). The CDR3 sequence is 13 residues long. Germline CDR1 reads SQVTM; CDR2 reads ANQGSEA. The ends were cut back, 6 bases at V and 6 bases at J, with 15 bases in the middle. CDR3 amino acids: CSVWEVQRNEQFF. Written as DNA, the CDR3 is TGCAGCGTCTGGGAGGTACAGCGCAATGAGCAGTTCTTC.

This clonotype has just a few counts. The chain uses TRBV7-9 and TRBJ2-3, with D perhaps matching TRBD1 (6 bases). V lost 6 bases, J lost 2 bases, and 12 bases lay in between. CDR1 and CDR2 (germline): SEHNR, FQNEAQ (reference sequence). CDR3 length: 14 amino acids. Here the CDR3 reads CASRGASHTDTQYF. CDR3 DNA: TGTGCCAGCAGGGGGGCCAGCCACACAGATACGCAGTATTTT.

The chain is built from TRBV12-3 or TRBV12-4 and TRBJ2-3; 7 nucleotides match TRBD1. J lost 8 bases, V lost 1 base, and 18 bases had no gene match. The CDR3 has 18 amino acids. CDR3 nucleotides: TGTGCCAGCAGTTTAGGCCAAGGACAGGATCCCGGAAGTGGTACGCAGTATTTT. Protein sequence: CASSLGQGQDPGSGTQYF.

The rearrangement joins TRBV4-3 to TRBJ1-2, with D possibly being TRBD1 (6 bases). Germline V gives CDR1 LGHNA, CDR2 YSLEER. Trimming left V 4 bases short and J 5 bases short, with 14 bases between. The CDR3 length is 14 residues. CDR3 region: CASSRGFTGYGYTF. In DNA form, the CDR3 reads TGCGCCAGCAGCCGCGGGTTTACAGGGTATGGCTACACCTTC.

This clonotype has just a few counts. This chain connects TRBV4-2 to TRBJ1-2, with 7 positions matching TRBD1. Germline values: CDR1 LGHNA, CDR2 YNFKEQ. The CDR3 has 15 amino acids. V trimming: 4 bases; J trimming: 8 bases; junction bases outside the gene matches: 13. The DNA for the CDR3 is TGTGCCAGCAGCCTAGGGACAGCACTTTCCACGGGCTACACCTTC. This codes for CASSLGTALSTGYTF.

This clonotype was observed a handful of times. J is TRBJ1-3 and V is TRBV6-1, with TRBD1 as a possible D gene (5 bases). CDR3 length: 13 amino acids. The V end lost 8 bases, the J end lost 4 bases, and 12 bases lay between the germline ends. CDR1 is MNHNS, CDR2 SASEGT, per germline. The CDR3 sequence: CASEDTAGNTIYF. CDR3 DNA sequence: TGTGCCAGCGAGGACACAGCGGGAAACACCATATATTTT.

The chain has TRBV7-9 and TRBJ2-7; D not resolved. Per the germline V gene, CDR1 is SEHNR and CDR2 is FQNEAQ (reference sequence). The CDR3 length is 13 residues. The V end lost 5 bases, the J end lost 5 bases, and 13 bases lay between the germline ends. The CDR3 region has the DNA TGTGCCAGCAGCCCCTGGGCCCGCGACGAGCAGTACTTC. Translated: CASSPWARDEQYF.

The rearrangement links TRBV10-3 to TRBJ1-3; no firm D call. The CDR3 extends over 14 amino acids. Germline CDR1 ENHRY, CDR2 SYGVKD. With 4 bases removed from V and 1 base from J, the gap between germline ends came to 8 bases. The chain's CDR3 is CAISGWESGNTIYF. In nucleotides, the CDR3 is TGTGCCATCAGTGGCTGGGAATCTGGAAACACCATATATTTT.

CDR3 bases: TGCGCCAGCAGCCGATCTCGGGGACTAGCGGGAGCCGGTGCCGGGGAGCTGTTTTTT. Protein: CASSRSRGLAGAGAGELFF. This sequence joins TRBV4-3 and TRBJ2-2; 14 bases match TRBD2. The V gene end was trimmed by 4 bases and the J gene end by 6 bases; junction bases not matched to a gene: 13. Germline lookup yields CDR1 LGHNA and CDR2 YSLEER. CDR3 length equals 19 residues.

The chain has TRBV12-3 or TRBV12-4 and TRBJ2-5; a possible D gene is TRBD2 (5 bases). Trimming took 3 bases from V and 5 from J, leaving 13 bases between them. The CDR3 length is 14 residues. For the CDR3, the DNA is TGTGCCAGCAGTTTTACCGGTGGGAGTGAGACCCAGTACTTC. As protein: CASSFTGGSETQYF.

This chain joins TRBV5-5 and TRBJ2-1, with 13 bases that match TRBD2. With 4 bases clipped from V and 5 bases from J, the junction kept 9 bases outside the gene matches. Germline V lookup: CDR1 SGHKS, CDR2 YYEKEE (reference sequence). This CDR3 has 17 amino acids. DNA of the CDR3: TGTGCCAGCAGCCAGATGACTAGCGGGGGGTGGAACAATGAGCAGTTCTTC. Protein: CASSQMTSGGWNNEQFF.

A single count supports this clonotype. This may come from a read error, since a much larger clone is one base off. The chain joins TRBV12-3 or TRBV12-4 to TRBJ2-7; maybe TRBD1 (5 bases). Trimming cost V 6 bases and J 7 bases, with 10 bases left between them. This CDR3 region has 11 residues. The chain's CDR3 is CASSHTGEQYF. DNA of the CDR3: TGTGCCAGCAGCCACACAGGAGAGCAGTACTTC.

This clonotype was detected a few times. The chain employs TRBV3-1 and TRBJ1-3; the match to TRBD1 covers 11 bases. The CDR3 has 20 amino acids. V lost 1 base and J lost 4; bases outside the gene matches: 15. The germline V gene has CDR1 LGHDT and CDR2 YNNKEL (reference sequence). CDR3 nucleotides: TGTGCCAGCAGCCAAGTGGCTCTGGGGGGACAGGGGGTGAACGGAAACACCATATATTTT. Its protein product is CASSQVALGGQGVNGNTIYF. The variable domain in full, with the rest retrieved from reference TRBV3-1 and TRBJ1-3, is DTAVSQTPKYLVTQMGNDKSIKCEQNLGHDTMYWYKQDSKKFLKIMFSYNNKELIINETVPNRFSPKSPDKAHLNLHINSLELGDSAVYFCASSQVALGGQGVNGNTIYFGEGSWLTVV.

The chain uses TRBV4-2 and TRBJ2-5; D remains unclear. There are 14 residues in the CDR3. Germline-derived CDR1 and CDR2 are LGHNA and YNFKEQ. The V end was cut by 1 base, the J end by 4 bases, with 10 bases between. CDR3 sequence reads: CASSQVAVAETQYF. CDR3 DNA: TGTGCCAGCAGCCAAGTTGCGGTAGCAGAGACCCAGTACTTC.

This chain links TRBV18 with TRBJ2-7; TRBD1 matches at 7 bases. CDR3 length equals 14 residues. Germline V CDR1 and CDR2: KGHSH, LQKENI. J gave up 2 bases and V 4 bases, and 5 bases lay outside the gene matches. CDR3 in amino acids: CASSRRGQAYEQYF. The CDR3 nucleotides are TGTGCCAGCTCACGCCGAGGACAGGCCTACGAGCAGTACTTC.